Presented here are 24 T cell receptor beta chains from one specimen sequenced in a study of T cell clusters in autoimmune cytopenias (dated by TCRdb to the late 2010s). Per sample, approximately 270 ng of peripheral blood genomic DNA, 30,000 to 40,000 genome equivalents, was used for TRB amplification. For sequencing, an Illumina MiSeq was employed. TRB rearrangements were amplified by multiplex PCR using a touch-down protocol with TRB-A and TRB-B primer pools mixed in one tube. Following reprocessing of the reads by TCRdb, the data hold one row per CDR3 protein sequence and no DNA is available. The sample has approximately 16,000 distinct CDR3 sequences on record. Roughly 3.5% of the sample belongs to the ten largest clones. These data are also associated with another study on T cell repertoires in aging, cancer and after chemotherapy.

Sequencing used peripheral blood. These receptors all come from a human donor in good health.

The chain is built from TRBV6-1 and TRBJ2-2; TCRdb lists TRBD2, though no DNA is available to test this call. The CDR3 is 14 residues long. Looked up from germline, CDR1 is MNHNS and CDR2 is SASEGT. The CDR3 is CASSEHARGKELFF.

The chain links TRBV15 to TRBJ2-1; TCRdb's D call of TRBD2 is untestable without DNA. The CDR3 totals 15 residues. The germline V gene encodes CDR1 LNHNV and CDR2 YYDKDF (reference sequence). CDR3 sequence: CATSRDRGLAGVQFF.

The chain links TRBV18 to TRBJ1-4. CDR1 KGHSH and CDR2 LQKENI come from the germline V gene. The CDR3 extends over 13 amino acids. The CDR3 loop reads CASTTGSNEKLFF. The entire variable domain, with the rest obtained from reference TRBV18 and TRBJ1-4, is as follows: NAGVMQNPRHLVRRRGQEARLRCSPMKGHSHVYWYRQLPEEGLKFMVYLQKENIIDESGMPKERFSAEFPKEGPSILRIQQVVRGDSAAYFCASTTGSNEKLFFGSGTQLSVL.

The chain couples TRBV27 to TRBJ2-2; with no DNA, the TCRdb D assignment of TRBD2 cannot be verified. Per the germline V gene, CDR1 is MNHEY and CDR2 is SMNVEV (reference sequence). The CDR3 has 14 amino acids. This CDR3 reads CASSSSGRWGELFF.

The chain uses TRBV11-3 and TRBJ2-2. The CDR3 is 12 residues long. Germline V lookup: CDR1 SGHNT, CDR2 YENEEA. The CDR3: CASISGTGELFF.

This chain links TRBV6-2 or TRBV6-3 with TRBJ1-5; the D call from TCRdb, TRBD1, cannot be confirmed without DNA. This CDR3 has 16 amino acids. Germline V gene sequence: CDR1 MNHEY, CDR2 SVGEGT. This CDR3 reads CASSYDEGAVNQPQHF.

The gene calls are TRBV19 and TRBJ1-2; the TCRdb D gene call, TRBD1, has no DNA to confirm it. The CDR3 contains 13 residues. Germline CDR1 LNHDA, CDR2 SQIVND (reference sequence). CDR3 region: CASSALGVPGYTF.

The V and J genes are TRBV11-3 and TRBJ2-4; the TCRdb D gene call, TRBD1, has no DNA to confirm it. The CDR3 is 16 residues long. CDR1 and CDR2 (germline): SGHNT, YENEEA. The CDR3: CASSSYEGIGLNIQYF. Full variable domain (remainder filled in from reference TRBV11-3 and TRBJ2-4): EAGVVQSPRYKIIEKKQPVAFWCNPISGHNTLYWYLQNLGQGPELLIRYENEEAVDDSQLPKDRFSAERLKGVDSTLKIQPAELGDSAVYLCASSSYEGIGLNIQYFGAGTRLSVL.

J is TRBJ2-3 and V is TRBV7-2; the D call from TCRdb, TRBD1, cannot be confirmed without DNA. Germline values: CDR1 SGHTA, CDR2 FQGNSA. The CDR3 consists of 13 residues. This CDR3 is CASSPTGWDTQYF.

The CDR3 is CASRSGGTYNEQFF. This sequence joins TRBV27 and TRBJ2-1. The CDR3 loop spans 14 amino acids. Germline-derived CDR1 and CDR2 are MNHEY and SMNVEV (reference sequence).

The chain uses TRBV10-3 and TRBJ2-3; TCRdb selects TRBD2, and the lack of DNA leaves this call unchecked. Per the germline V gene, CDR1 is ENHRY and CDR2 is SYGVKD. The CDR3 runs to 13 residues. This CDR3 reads CAISVPAADTQYF.

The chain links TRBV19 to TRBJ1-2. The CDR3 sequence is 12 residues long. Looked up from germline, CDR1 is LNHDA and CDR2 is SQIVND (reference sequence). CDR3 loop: CASTTENYGYTF. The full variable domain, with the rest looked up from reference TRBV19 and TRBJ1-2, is DGGITQSPKYLFRKEGQNVTLSCEQNLNHDAMYWYRQDPGQGLRLIYYSQIVNDFQKGDIAEGYSVSREKKESFPLTVTSAQKNPTAFYLCASTTENYGYTFGSGTRLTVV.

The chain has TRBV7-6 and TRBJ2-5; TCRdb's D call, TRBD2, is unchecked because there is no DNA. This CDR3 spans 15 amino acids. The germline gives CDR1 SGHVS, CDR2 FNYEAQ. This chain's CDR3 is CASSLTSGRAETQYF.

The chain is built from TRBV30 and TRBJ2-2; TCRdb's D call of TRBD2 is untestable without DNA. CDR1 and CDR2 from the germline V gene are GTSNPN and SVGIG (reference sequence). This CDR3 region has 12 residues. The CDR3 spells CACPVRAGELFF.

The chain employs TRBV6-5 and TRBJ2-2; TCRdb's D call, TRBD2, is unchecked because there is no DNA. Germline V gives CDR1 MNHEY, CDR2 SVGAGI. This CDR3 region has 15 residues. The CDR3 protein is CAISDSGGNTGELFF.

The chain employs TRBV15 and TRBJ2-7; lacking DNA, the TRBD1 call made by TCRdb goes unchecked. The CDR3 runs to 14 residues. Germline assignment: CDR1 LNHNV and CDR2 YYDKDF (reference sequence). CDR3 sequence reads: CATSREQGAYEQYF.

The CDR3 loop reads CASSRGLAYEQYF. The chain joins TRBV5-4 to TRBJ2-7; TCRdb's D call, TRBD2, is unchecked because there is no DNA. Germline V lookup: CDR1 SGHNT, CDR2 YYREEE (reference sequence). This CDR3 contains 13 residues.

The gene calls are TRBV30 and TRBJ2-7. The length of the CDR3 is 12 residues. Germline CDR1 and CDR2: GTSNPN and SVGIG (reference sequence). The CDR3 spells CAWSKGPYEQYF.

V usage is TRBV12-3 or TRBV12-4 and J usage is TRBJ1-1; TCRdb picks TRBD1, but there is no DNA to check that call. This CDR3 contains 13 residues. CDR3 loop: CASSLRQGQKAFF.

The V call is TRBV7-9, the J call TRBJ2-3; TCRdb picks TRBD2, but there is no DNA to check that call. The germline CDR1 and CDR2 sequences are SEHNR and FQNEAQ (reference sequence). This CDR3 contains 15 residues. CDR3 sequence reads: CASSLGTSGRGTQYF.

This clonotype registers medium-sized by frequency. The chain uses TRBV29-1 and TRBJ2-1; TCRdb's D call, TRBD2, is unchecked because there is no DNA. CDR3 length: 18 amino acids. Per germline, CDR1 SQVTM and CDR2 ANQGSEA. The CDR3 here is CSVEDALAGDGGWDEQFF.

CDR3: CAWGRMDTQYF. V gene TRBV30 combines with J gene TRBJ2-3. The CDR3 totals 11 residues. In germline, CDR1 is GTSNPN, CDR2 SVGIG (reference sequence).

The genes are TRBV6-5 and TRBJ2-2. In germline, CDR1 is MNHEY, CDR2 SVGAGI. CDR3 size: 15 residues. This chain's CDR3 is CASSTSPSNTGELFF.

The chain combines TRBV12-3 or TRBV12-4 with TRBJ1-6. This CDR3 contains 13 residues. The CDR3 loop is CASSLGNPSPLHF.